Sequencing of this T cell receptor (beta chain) was carried out in a study of blood T cell repertoires in COVID-19. Clones were read by immunoSEQ multiplex PCR, and TCRdb kept only the in-frame ones, dropping some. Among hundreds of thousands of clones, roughly four fifths were seen once, and the ten largest hold 4.8%. This CDR3 contains 13 residues. V trimming: 7 bases; J trimming: 1 base; junction bases outside the gene matches: 3. Germline V gene lookup returns CDR1 WNHNN and CDR2 SYGVQD (reference sequence). Cohort placement rested on clinical history that participants reported themselves. Exposed volunteers were people who met a COVID-19 case within 2 weeks before study entry.

This chain connects TRBV10-1 to TRBJ2-7; 8 bases map to TRBD2. The TCR originated in a woman aged 45-59 years who had been exposed to COVID-19. Sequences were obtained from PBMCs or T cells enriched from blood (not recorded which). CDR3 in amino acids: CASTGTRSYEQYF. The CDR3 DNA is TGCGCCAGCACCGGGACTAGATCCTACGAGCAGTACTTC.